This is a list of T cell receptor beta chains from one sample in a study of blood T cells in healthy people across ages. TCRdb passed the 5' RACE reads through MiXCR, listing each CDR3 protein once. The sample has over 600,000 distinct CDR3 sequences; about 61% are singletons. Input material: blood. The receptors were sampled from a man in his forties in good health. Both conserved end residues are part of each CDR3. D genes are given only for firm matches. Clone size appears in some rows only: once, few, many, or a class for an expanded clone.

TRBV29-1	TRBJ2-1	TRBD1	.	CSVVDRGPYNERFF	TGCAGCGTCGTCGACAGGGGGCCCTACAATGAGCGGTTCTTC
TRBV24-1	TRBJ1-5	TRBD1	.	CATSDATGGEGQPQHF	TGTGCCACCAGTGACGCGACAGGGGGCGAGGGTCAGCCCCAGCATTTT
TRBV27	TRBJ2-1	TRBD2	.	CASSILAAASSYNEQFF	TGTGCCAGCAGTATACTAGCGGCCGCCAGCTCCTACAATGAGCAGTTCTTC
TRBV29-1	TRBJ2-5	.	.	CSDAVSEETQYF	TGCAGCGACGCAGTCAGTGAAGAGACCCAGTACTTC
TRBV7-3	TRBJ2-3	.	.	CASSLQGAPSTDTQYF	TGTGCCAGCAGCTTACAGGGTGCCCCAAGCACAGATACGCAGTATTTT
TRBV20-1	TRBJ2-7	.	few	CSATRASYEQYF	TGCAGTGCTACTAGGGCTTCCTACGAGCAGTACTTC
TRBV4-2	TRBJ2-5	TRBD1	.	CASSPYPGQGRSIQETQYF	TGTGCCAGCAGCCCGTATCCGGGACAGGGCCGAAGCATACAAGAGACCCAGTACTTC
TRBV30	TRBJ2-3	.	.	CAWSRNTQYF	TGTGCCTGGAGTCGCAATACGCAGTATTTT
TRBV10-3	TRBJ1-2	TRBD1	.	CAISEQDRATF	TGTGCCATCAGTGAGCAGGACAGGGCCACCTTC
TRBV9	TRBJ2-5	TRBD1	.	CASSPGWGQETQYF	TGTGCCAGCAGCCCTGGCTGGGGACAGGAGACCCAGTACTTC
TRBV27	TRBJ2-3	.	.	CASSRVARGGRDTQYF	TGTGCCAGCAGTAGAGTAGCGAGGGGGGGCCGTGATACGCAGTATTTT
TRBV9	TRBJ2-5	TRBD2	.	CASSVAAGAGNEQYF	TGTGCCAGCAGCGTAGCAGCGGGAGCAGGCAATGAGCAGTACTTC
TRBV10-3	TRBJ1-2	.	.	CAISDEAGRADYGYTF	TGTGCCATCAGTGATGAGGCTGGAAGGGCTGACTATGGCTACACCTTC
TRBV20-1	TRBJ2-7	.	once	CSAVNDGYYEQYF	TGCAGTGCTGTAAACGACGGGTACTACGAGCAGTACTTC
TRBV7-2	TRBJ2-1	.	.	CASSLGGGGAYEQFF	TGTGCCAGCAGCTTAGGAGGAGGGGGCGCCTACGAGCAGTTCTTC
TRBV3-1	TRBJ2-3	TRBD2	few	CASSQDVASGSLKDTQYF	TGTGCCAGCAGCCAAGATGTGGCTAGCGGGAGTCTGAAGGATACGCAGTATTTT
TRBV5-1	TRBJ2-7	.	.	CARLKGSYEQYF	TGCGCCAGGCTCAAGGGCTCCTACGAGCAGTACTTC
TRBV27	TRBJ1-2	.	.	CASSLGGINGYTF	TGTGCCAGCAGCCTGGGGGGGATTAATGGCTACACCTTC
TRBV20-1	TRBJ1-1	.	.	CSAPRVKNTEAFF	TGCAGTGCACCCAGGGTTAAGAACACTGAAGCTTTCTTT
TRBV20-1	TRBJ1-4	TRBD1	few	CSAATGRTNEKLFF	TGCAGTGCCGCGACAGGGCGAACTAATGAAAAACTGTTTTTT
TRBV28	TRBJ2-5	.	.	CASSLNGDTMGETQYF	TGTGCCAGCAGTTTAAACGGGGACACCATGGGAGAGACCCAGTACTTC
TRBV4-1	TRBJ1-2	.	.	CASSQEEQGRNGYTF	TGTGCCAGCAGCCAAGAGGAACAGGGACGTAATGGCTACACCTTC
TRBV24-1	TRBJ2-3	TRBD2	.	CATSAAAGGYSTDTQYF	TGTGCCACCAGTGCTGCGGCGGGAGGGTATAGCACAGATACGCAGTATTTT
TRBV10-3	TRBJ2-6	.	.	CAISESVTSGANVLTF	TGTGCCATCAGTGAGTCCGTCACGAGCGGGGCCAACGTCCTGACTTTC
TRBV7-9	TRBJ1-2	.	.	CANSFQGEGHYGYTF	TGTGCCAACAGCTTTCAAGGGGAGGGCCACTATGGCTACACCTTC
TRBV20-1	TRBJ2-1	.	.	CSATHGESSYNEQFF	TGCAGTGCTACGCACGGGGAGAGCTCCTACAATGAGCAGTTCTTC
TRBV10-3	TRBJ2-7	TRBD1	.	CAAGPWDRRLLPYNEQYF	TGTGCCGCCGGGCCCTGGGACAGGAGGTTATTGCCCTACAATGAGCAGTACTTC
TRBV7-2	TRBJ2-1	TRBD2	few	CASSLAAGGVNEQFF	TGTGCCAGCAGCTTAGCGGCGGGAGGAGTTAATGAGCAGTTCTTC
TRBV27	TRBJ2-7	TRBD2	.	CASSVSSGGYEQYF	TGTGCCAGCAGTGTGTCTAGCGGGGGCTACGAGCAGTACTTC
TRBV29-1	TRBJ2-3	.	few	CSVEDRVTDTQYF	TGCAGCGTTGAAGATCGGGTCACAGATACGCAGTATTTT
TRBV7-2	TRBJ2-7	TRBD2	few	CASSPYGTSEYEQYF	TGTGCCAGCAGCCCGTATGGGACTAGCGAATACGAGCAGTACTTC
TRBV28	TRBJ2-5	.	.	CASSSIFLDGAKETQYF	TGTGCCAGCAGTTCTATATTTCTTGATGGGGCTAAAGAGACCCAGTACTTC
TRBV7-6	TRBJ2-6	.	few	CASGAEIDGTPLTF	TGTGCCAGCGGGGCGGAAATTGACGGGACTCCCCTGACTTTC
TRBV7-9	TRBJ1-6	TRBD1	.	CASSLTGTVDSPLHF	TGTGCCAGCAGCTTAACAGGGACAGTGGATTCACCCCTCCACTTT
TRBV11-2	TRBJ2-3	.	.	CASSPPSSTDTQYF	TGTGCCAGCAGCCCCCCCAGCAGCACAGATACGCAGTATTTT
TRBV18	TRBJ2-1	TRBD1	few	CASSGQGYNEQFF	TGTGCCAGCTCCGGACAGGGCTACAATGAGCAGTTCTTC
TRBV5-1	TRBJ1-1	.	.	CASSSEGIRTEAFF	TGCGCCAGCAGTTCAGAGGGGATTCGCACTGAAGCTTTCTTT
TRBV28	TRBJ2-1	.	.	CASRRDLVGPFF	TGTGCCAGCAGACGTGACCTAGTCGGTCCGTTCTTC
TRBV12-3/TRBV12-4	TRBJ2-7	TRBD1	few	CASSRSGTGSNEQYF	TGTGCCAGCAGTCGCTCCGGGACAGGTTCAAATGAGCAGTACTTC
TRBV5-1	TRBJ2-5	TRBD2	.	CASSPTSGGEETQYF	TGCGCCAGCAGCCCCACTAGCGGGGGGGAAGAGACCCAGTACTTC
TRBV7-2	TRBJ2-5	.	.	CASSFDEESQYF	TGTGCCAGCAGCTTTGACGAGGAGTCCCAGTACTTC
TRBV13	TRBJ1-6	.	.	CASSLGGQHTSYNSPLHF	TGTGCCAGCAGCTTAGGAGGACAGCACACCTCCTATAATTCACCCCTCCACTTT
TRBV20-1	TRBJ2-7	.	.	CSTRQSSYNEQYF	TGCAGTACAAGACAGAGCTCCTACAATGAGCAGTACTTC
TRBV7-3	TRBJ2-1	.	.	CASSLTRVHNEQFF	TGTGCCAGCAGCTTAACACGGGTTCATAATGAGCAGTTCTTC
TRBV29-1	TRBJ2-5	.	few	CSVVIQDFGKTQYF	TGCAGCGTTGTAATCCAGGATTTTGGGAAGACCCAGTACTTC
TRBV20-1	TRBJ2-1	.	.	CSARTPGNEQFF	TGCAGTGCTAGAACCCCCGGGAATGAGCAGTTCTTC
TRBV20-1	TRBJ1-2	.	.	CSAVTAAGYTF	TGCAGTGCTGTGACCGCGGCGGGCTACACCTTC
TRBV5-6	TRBJ2-7	.	.	CASSPGRHEQYF	TGTGCCAGCAGCCCCGGAAGGCACGAGCAGTACTTC
TRBV7-7	TRBJ2-1	.	.	CASSVETNNEQFF	TGTGCCAGCAGCGTGGAAACTAACAATGAGCAGTTCTTC
TRBV30	TRBJ2-5	.	few	CAWSRGGEQETQYF	TGTGCCTGGAGTAGAGGGGGGGAACAAGAGACCCAGTACTTC
TRBV6-4	TRBJ2-1	TRBD2	.	CASSDEAGADNEQFF	TGTGCCAGCAGCGACGAAGCGGGGGCTGACAATGAGCAGTTCTTC
TRBV7-2	TRBJ2-7	.	.	CASSLNAGSYEQYF	TGTGCCAGCAGCTTAAATGCAGGGAGCTACGAGCAGTACTTC
TRBV4-1	TRBJ2-3	.	.	CASSQDLVSTDTQYF	TGCGCCAGCAGCCAAGATCTAGTATCCACAGATACGCAGTATTTT
TRBV20-1	TRBJ2-5	.	few	CSAGTPRGGVEETQYF	TGCAGTGCAGGGACACCCCGAGGGGGAGTAGAAGAGACCCAGTACTTC
TRBV2	TRBJ2-7	TRBD1	.	CASRRDRAYEQYF	TGTGCCAGCAGAAGGGACAGGGCATACGAGCAGTACTTC
TRBV2	TRBJ2-6	.	.	CASSAQVSGANVLTF	TGTGCCAGCAGTGCACAGGTTTCTGGGGCCAACGTCCTGACTTTC
TRBV7-2	TRBJ1-4	.	.	CASSLGPRLGGQDEKLFF	TGTGCCAGCAGCTTAGGTCCTCGACTTGGGGGCCAGGATGAAAAACTGTTTTTT
TRBV11-2	TRBJ2-1	TRBD2	few	CASSGTSGVYSSYNEQFF	TGTGCCAGCAGCGGGACTAGCGGGGTTTATAGCTCCTACAATGAGCAGTTCTTC
TRBV9	TRBJ2-3	.	.	CASTRQSTDTQYF	TGTGCCAGCACCCGACAGAGCACAGATACGCAGTATTTT
TRBV6-5	TRBJ2-5	.	.	CASGQGVETQYF	TGTGCCAGCGGTCAGGGTGTCGAGACCCAGTACTTC